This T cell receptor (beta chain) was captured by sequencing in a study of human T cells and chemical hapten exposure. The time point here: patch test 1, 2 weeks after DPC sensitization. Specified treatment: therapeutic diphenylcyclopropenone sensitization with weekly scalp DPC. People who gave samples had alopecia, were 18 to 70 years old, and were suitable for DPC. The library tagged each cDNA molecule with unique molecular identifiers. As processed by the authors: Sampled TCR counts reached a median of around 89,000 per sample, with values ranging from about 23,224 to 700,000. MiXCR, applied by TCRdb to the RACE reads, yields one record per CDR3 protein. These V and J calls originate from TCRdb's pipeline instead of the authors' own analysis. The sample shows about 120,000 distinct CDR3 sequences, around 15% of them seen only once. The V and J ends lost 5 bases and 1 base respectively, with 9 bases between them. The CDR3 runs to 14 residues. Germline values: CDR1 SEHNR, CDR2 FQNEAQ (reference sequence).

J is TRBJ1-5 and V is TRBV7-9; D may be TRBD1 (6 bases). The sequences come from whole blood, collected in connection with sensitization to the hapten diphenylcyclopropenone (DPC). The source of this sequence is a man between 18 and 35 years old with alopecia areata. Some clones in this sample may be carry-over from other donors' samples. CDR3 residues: CASSRDTSNQPQHF. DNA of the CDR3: TGTGCCAGCAGCCGGGACACAAGCAATCAGCCCCAGCATTTT. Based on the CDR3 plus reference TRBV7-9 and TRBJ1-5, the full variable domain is DTGVSQNPRHKITKRGQNVTFRCDPISEHNRLYWYRQTLGQGPEFLTYFQNEAQLEKSRLLSDRFSAERPKGSFSTLEIQRTEQGDSAMYLCASSRDTSNQPQHFGDGTRLSIL.